These T cell receptor beta chains were read from a single sample in a study of shared clonotypes between healthy human individuals. Repertoires were generated with immunoSEQ multiplex PCR, while TCRdb's copy carries only in-frame clones and drops some. The table lists around 1.9 million clones, just over 90% of them singletons. The source material was naive CD8+ T cells from PBMCs. Source of these receptors: a man aged 18 to 29 in good health. Some clones in this sample may be carry-over from other donors' samples. Each CDR3 is given with its conserved first and last residue. The order of the fields is J gene, D gene, CDR3 length, V gene, clone size, CDR3 protein, CDR3 DNA. D genes are given only for firm matches. Some rows have no size entry. The others give once, few or many, or a class for an expanded clone.

>TRBJ2-1|NA|15|TRBV11-2|NA
CASSLDLGRNNEQFF
TGTGCCAGCAGCTTAGACCTAGGCAGGAACAATGAGCAGTTCTTC
>TRBJ1-4|NA|19|TRBV12-2|NA
CASRLRTDPRTPTNEKLFF
TGTGCAAGTCGCCTTAGGACGGACCCTCGCACCCCAACTAATGAAAAACTGTTTTTT
>TRBJ1-3|TRBD1|13|TRBV7-3|NA
CASSSDRGHTIYF
TGTGCCAGCAGTTCCGACAGGGGACACACCATATATTTT
>TRBJ2-7|NA|13|TRBV29-1|NA
CSALLGGSYEQYF
TGCAGCGCCTTGTTGGGTGGGTCATACGAGCAGTACTTC
>TRBJ1-1|NA|15|TRBV5-6|few
CASSLGGDLITEAFF
TGTGCCAGCAGCTTGGGAGGGGACCTGATCACTGAAGCTTTCTTT
>TRBJ2-1|NA|13|TRBV2|NA
CARRQAYDNEQFF
TGTGCCAGAAGACAGGCCTACGACAATGAGCAGTTCTTC
>TRBJ1-4|NA|14|TRBV27|NA
CASSGQGGNEKLFF
TGTGCCAGCAGCGGTCAAGGGGGTAATGAAAAACTGTTTTTT
>TRBJ2-1|NA|11|TRBV27|NA
CASSSLGYQFF
TGTGCCAGCAGTTCCCTTGGCTATCAGTTCTTC
>TRBJ2-7|NA|15|TRBV27|NA
CASSSVRDSPYEQYF
TGTGCCAGCAGTTCCGTACGGGACTCACCCTACGAGCAGTACTTC
>TRBJ1-1|NA|14|TRBV7-8|once
CASSSKQWNTEAFF
TGTGCCAGCAGCTCAAAACAGTGGAACACTGAAGCTTTCTTT
>TRBJ2-7|NA|14|TRBV27|NA
CASSFGGYRYEQYF
TGTGCCAGCAGTTTCGGAGGGTACCGCTACGAGCAGTACTTC
>TRBJ2-5|TRBD2|18|TRBV7-9|once
CASSLGTSGSEVGETQYF
TGTGCCAGCAGCTTAGGGACTAGCGGGAGTGAAGTCGGAGAGACCCAGTACTTC
>TRBJ2-7|NA|15|TRBV9|NA
CASSEVGHTSYEQYF
TGTGCCAGCAGCGAGGTGGGCCACACCAGCTACGAGCAGTACTTC
>TRBJ2-7|NA|15|TRBV11-3|NA
CASSLRAGPAYEQYF
TGTGCCAGCAGCTTAAGGGCGGGGCCAGCCTACGAGCAGTACTTC
>TRBJ1-1|TRBD1|14|TRBV28|NA
CASSGDGTGAEAFF
TGTGCCAGCAGTGGTGACGGGACAGGGGCTGAAGCTTTCTTT
>TRBJ2-5|NA|13|TRBV9|NA
CASSVDGEETQYF
TGTGCCAGCAGCGTAGATGGGGAAGAGACCCAGTACTTC
>TRBJ1-3|NA|16|TRBV5-1|NA
CASSLDRLVAGNTIYF
TGCGCCAGCAGCTTGGACAGGCTGGTGGCTGGAAACACCATATATTTT
>TRBJ2-5|TRBD1|16|TRBV4-1|NA
CASSQKLKQGGETQYF
TGCGCCAGCAGCCAAAAATTGAAACAGGGGGGCGAGACCCAGTACTTC
>TRBJ2-5|TRBD1|14|TRBV9|NA
CASSATGLQETQYF
TGTGCCAGCAGCGCGACAGGGTTACAAGAGACCCAGTACTTC
>TRBJ2-2|NA|16|TRBV27|NA
CASSEQGFSVPGELFF
TGTGCCAGCAGTGAGCAGGGGTTTTCGGTGCCCGGGGAGCTGTTTTTT
>TRBJ2-7|TRBD1|15|TRBV2|NA
CASSEPRDRGHEQYF
TGTGCCAGCAGTGAACCCCGGGACAGGGGACACGAGCAGTACTTC
>TRBJ1-1|NA|14|TRBV7-9|NA
CASSPAPGSAEAFF
TGTGCCAGCAGCCCCGCGCCGGGGAGCGCTGAAGCTTTCTTT
>TRBJ2-1|TRBD1|16|TRBV27|NA
CASSLLGGQGNNEQFF
TGTGCCAGCAGTTTATTAGGGGGACAGGGAAATAATGAGCAGTTCTTC
>TRBJ1-1|NA|15|TRBV7-9|NA
CASSLGPAVGTEAFF
TGTGCCAGCAGCTTAGGTCCGGCAGTCGGCACTGAAGCTTTCTTT
>TRBJ1-1|NA|15|TRBV23-1|NA
CASSQSRGRNTEAFF
TGCGCCAGCAGTCAATCAAGGGGTAGGAACACTGAAGCTTTCTTT
>TRBJ2-3|TRBD2|18|TRBV7-8|NA
CASSLGGRVILSTDTQYF
TGTGCCAGCAGCTTAGGGGGGAGGGTGATCTTAAGCACAGATACGCAGTATTTT
>TRBJ2-1|TRBD2|15|TRBV27|NA
CASSFGLAAYNEQFF
TGTGCCAGCAGTTTTGGGCTAGCGGCCTACAATGAGCAGTTCTTC
>TRBJ1-2|NA|15|TRBV19|NA
CASSMLGGAGYGYTF
TGTGCCAGTAGTATGCTGGGGGGCGCCGGGTATGGCTACACCTTC
>TRBJ1-1|NA|13|TRBV28|NA
CASSLVGNTEAFF
TGTGCCAGCAGTTTAGTCGGGAACACTGAAGCTTTCTTT
>TRBJ2-1|TRBD2|18|TRBV7-2|NA
CASSNLAGVGLLLNEQFF
TGTGCCAGCAGCAACCTAGCGGGAGTGGGCCTTCTTCTCAATGAGCAGTTCTTC
>TRBJ2-7|NA|15|TRBV6-5|NA
CASSPDSSPSYEQYF
TGTGCCAGCAGTCCAGACAGCTCACCCTCCTACGAGCAGTACTTC